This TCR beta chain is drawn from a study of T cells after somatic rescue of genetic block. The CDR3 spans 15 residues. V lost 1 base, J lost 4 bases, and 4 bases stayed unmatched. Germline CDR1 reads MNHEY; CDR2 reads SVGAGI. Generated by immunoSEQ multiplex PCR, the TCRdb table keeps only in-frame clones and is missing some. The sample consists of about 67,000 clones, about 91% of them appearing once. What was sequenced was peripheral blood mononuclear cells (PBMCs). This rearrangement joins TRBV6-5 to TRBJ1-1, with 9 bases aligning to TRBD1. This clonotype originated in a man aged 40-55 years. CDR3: CASSYFTGGGTEAFF. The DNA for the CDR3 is TGTGCCAGCAGTTACTTTACAGGGGGCGGCACTGAAGCTTTCTTT.